The 7 T cell receptor beta chains below were found in one sample sequenced in a study of technical replicates of blood from a handful of donors (TCRdb year 2017). Libraries were made using the immunoSEQ multiplex PCR assay. The table comes from immuneACCESS by way of TCRdb, which keeps in-frame sequences with V and J called. Part of the clones is missing from these tables; in studies checked, under half for an unresolved V gene and the rest for unknown reasons. For this sample the table gives more than 95,000 clones, of which roughly 96% were detected only once. The ten largest clones represent around 0.21% of the sample. Sequenced material: T cells isolated from PBMCs. All receptors derive from a human donor in good health.

A single count supports this clone. In DNA, the CDR3 is TGTGCCAGCAGTGAAGCGCCCGGACAGTACTATGGCTACACCTTC. Translation gives CASSEAPGQYYGYTF. The chain joins TRBV2 to TRBJ1-2, with D perhaps TRBD1 (6 bases). Trimming pared 0 bases from V and 3 bases from J, leaving 11 bases between. The CDR3 spans 15 residues. CDR1 and CDR2 (germline): SNHLY, FYNNEI.

The chain has TRBV28 and TRBJ2-3, with 7 bases aligning to TRBD1. Germline CDR1 and CDR2: MDHEN and SYDVKM. CDR3 size: 17 residues. The V and J ends lost 2 bases and 2 bases, in that order; junction bases with no gene match: 10. CDR3 nucleotides: TGTGCCAGCAGTTTAGTTAGGGGGACAGAATCCACAGATACGCAGTATTTT. It encodes CASSLVRGTESTDTQYF.

This chain joins TRBV5-1 and TRBJ2-1; D not certain. Trimming shortened V by 0 bases and J by 2 bases, and 6 bases separated the two germline ends. The CDR3 has 14 amino acids. Germline CDR1 SGHRS, CDR2 YFSETQ. DNA for the CDR3: TGCGCCAGCAGCTTGGGGGCAGCCTACAATGAGCAGTTCTTC. It yields the protein CASSLGAAYNEQFF.

The chain joins TRBV5-1 to TRBJ1-2, with no clear D. This CDR3 region has 13 residues. The V end lost 2 bases, the J end lost 4 bases, and 9 bases lay between the germline ends. Germline CDR1 SGHRS, CDR2 YFSETQ. The chain's CDR3 is CASSFEGGYGYTF. The CDR3 DNA is TGCGCCAGCAGCTTTGAGGGCGGCTATGGCTACACCTTC.

This clone was recorded only once. The chain is built from TRBV27 and TRBJ1-1; 12 bases align to TRBD1. The CDR3 covers 16 residues. Trimming removed 5 bases from V and 5 bases from J; junction bases left unmatched: 9. Germline V lookup: CDR1 MNHEY, CDR2 SMNVEV (reference sequence). CDR3: CASSLGTGGGLTEAFF. The CDR3 nucleotides are TGTGCCAGCAGTCTCGGGACAGGGGGCGGCTTAACTGAAGCTTTCTTT.

The gene calls are TRBV6-1 and TRBJ2-5, with D maybe TRBD2 (6 bases). The CDR3 is 15 amino acids. The V gene's germline CDR1 is MNHNS and CDR2 SASEGT. Deletions cut 3 bases from V and 9 bases from J, with 20 bases between. CDR3 residues: CASSDVTPAREAQYF. DNA for the CDR3: TGTGCCAGCAGTGATGTGACACCCGCGAGGGAGGCCCAGTACTTC.

The gene calls are TRBV28 and TRBJ2-1; 8 bases are a match to TRBD2. CDR1 is MDHEN and CDR2 is SYDVKM in the germline V gene. The CDR3 is 16 residues long. V was clipped by 6 bases and J by 2 bases; unmatched bases: 9. CDR3 loop: CASRFLLAEPYNEQFF. CDR3 bases: TGTGCCAGCAGATTTTTACTAGCGGAACCCTACAATGAGCAGTTCTTC.